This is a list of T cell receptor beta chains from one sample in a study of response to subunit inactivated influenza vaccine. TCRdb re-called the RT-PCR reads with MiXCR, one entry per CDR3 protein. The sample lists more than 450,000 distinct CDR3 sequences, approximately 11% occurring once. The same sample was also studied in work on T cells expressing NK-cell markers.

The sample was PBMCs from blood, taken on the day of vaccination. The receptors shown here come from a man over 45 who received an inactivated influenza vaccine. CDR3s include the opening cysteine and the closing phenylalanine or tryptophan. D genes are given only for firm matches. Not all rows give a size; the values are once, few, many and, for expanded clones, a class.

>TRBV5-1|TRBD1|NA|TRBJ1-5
CASSFGQGGDQPQHF
TGCGCCAGCAGCTTCGGACAGGGCGGGGATCAGCCCCAGCATTTT
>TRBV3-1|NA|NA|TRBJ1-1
CASSHSSSRGNTEAFF
TGTGCCAGCAGCCATTCTTCTAGCAGGGGGAACACTGAAGCTTTCTTT
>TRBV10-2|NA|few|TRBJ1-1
CASSLLGGETEAFF
TGCGCCAGCAGTCTCTTGGGAGGGGAAACTGAAGCTTTCTTT
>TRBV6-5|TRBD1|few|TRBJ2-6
CASRDQGAGANVLTF
TGTGCCAGCAGGGACCAGGGGGCTGGGGCCAACGTCCTGACTTTC
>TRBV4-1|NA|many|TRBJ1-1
CASSARANTEAFF
TGCGCCAGCAGCGCCAGGGCGAACACTGAAGCTTTCTTT
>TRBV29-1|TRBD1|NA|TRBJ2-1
CSVHPGTGFYNEQFF
TGCAGCGTGCACCCCGGGACAGGCTTTTACAATGAGCAGTTCTTC
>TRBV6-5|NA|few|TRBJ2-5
CASSYGTNPQETQYF
TGTGCCAGCAGTTACGGGACAAATCCACAAGAGACCCAGTACTTC
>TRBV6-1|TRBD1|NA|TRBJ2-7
CASSEGTGLSYEQYF
TGTGCCAGCAGTGAGGGGACAGGGCTCTCCTACGAGCAGTACTTC
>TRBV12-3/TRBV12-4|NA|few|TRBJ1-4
CASSLRTVGEKLFF
TGTGCCAGCAGTTTAAGGACAGTCGGAGAAAAACTGTTTTTT
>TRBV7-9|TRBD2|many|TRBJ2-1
CASSLLAGILNEQFF
TGTGCCAGCAGCTTACTAGCGGGAATTCTCAATGAGCAGTTCTTC
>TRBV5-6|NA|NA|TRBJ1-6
CASSFGGSSYNSPLHF
TGTGCCAGCAGCTTCGGGGGGAGCTCCTATAATTCACCCCTCCACTTT
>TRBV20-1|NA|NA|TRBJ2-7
CSGAADRYEQYF
TGCAGTGGTGCGGCGGATCGCTACGAGCAGTACTTC
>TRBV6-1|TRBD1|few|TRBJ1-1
CASSTTGDTEAFF
TGTGCCAGCAGTACAACAGGGGACACTGAAGCTTTCTTT
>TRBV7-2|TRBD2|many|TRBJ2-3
CASRTSGSTDTQYF
TGTGCCAGCAGGACTAGCGGGAGCACAGATACGCAGTATTTT
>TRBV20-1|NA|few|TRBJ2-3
CSAKSFGDTQYF
TGCAGTGCAAAGAGTTTCGGAGATACGCAGTATTTT
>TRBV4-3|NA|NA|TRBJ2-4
CASSQEAWGPYIQYF
TGCGCCAGCAGCCAAGAAGCTTGGGGACCGTATATTCAGTACTTC
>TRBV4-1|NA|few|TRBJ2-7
CASSHRTESSYEQYF
TGCGCCAGCAGCCATCGGACTGAAAGCTCCTACGAGCAGTACTTC
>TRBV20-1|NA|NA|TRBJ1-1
CSARDAGWLAEAFF
TGCAGTGCTAGAGATGCAGGCTGGTTAGCTGAAGCTTTCTTT
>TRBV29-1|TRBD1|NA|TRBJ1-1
CSVGGMDRSLNTEAFF
TGCAGCGTGGGGGGGATGGACAGGTCATTGAACACTGAAGCTTTCTTT
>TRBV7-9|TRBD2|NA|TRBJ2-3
CASSSFLAGVTDTQYF
TGTGCCAGCAGCTCCTTCCTAGCGGGAGTTACAGATACGCAGTATTTT
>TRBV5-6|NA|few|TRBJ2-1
CASSFRAGNYNEQFF
TGTGCCAGCAGCTTCAGGGCAGGGAACTACAATGAGCAGTTCTTC
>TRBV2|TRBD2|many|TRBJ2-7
CASKAGGPYEQYF
TGTGCCAGCAAGGCGGGGGGCCCCTACGAGCAGTACTTC
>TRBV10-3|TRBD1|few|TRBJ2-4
CAISESTGASNIQYF
TGTGCCATCAGTGAGTCCACAGGGGCGTCAAACATTCAGTACTTC
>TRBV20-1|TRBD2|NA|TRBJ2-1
CSASGGLAGYGSYNEQFF
TGCAGTGCTAGTGGGGGACTAGCGGGCTACGGCTCCTACAATGAGCAGTTCTTC
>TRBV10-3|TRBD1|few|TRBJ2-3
CATRTGGTDTQYF
TGTGCCACCAGGACAGGGGGCACAGATACGCAGTATTTT
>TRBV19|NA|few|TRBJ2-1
CASSPSLGSGSYNEQFF
TGTGCCAGTAGTCCCTCCCTAGGTTCGGGATCCTACAATGAGCAGTTCTTC
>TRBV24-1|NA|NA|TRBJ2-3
CATSDGGVRRSTDTQYF
TGTGCCACCAGTGATGGCGGAGTTCGTAGGAGCACAGATACGCAGTATTTT
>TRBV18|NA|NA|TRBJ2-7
CASSSPPGTYEQYF
TGTGCCAGCTCGTCCCCTCCGGGGACCTACGAGCAGTACTTC
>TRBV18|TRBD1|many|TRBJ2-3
CASSPNVMDRGRRLPDTQYF
TGTGCCAGCTCACCGAATGTAATGGACAGGGGGCGGAGGCTCCCAGATACGCAGTATTTT
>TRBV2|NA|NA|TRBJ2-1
CASSDRGATHNEQFF
TGTGCCAGCAGTGACAGGGGGGCCACTCACAATGAGCAGTTCTTC
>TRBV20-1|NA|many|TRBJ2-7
CSAPRGATSSYEQYF
TGCAGTGCCCCGAGGGGAGCGACAAGCTCCTACGAGCAGTACTTC
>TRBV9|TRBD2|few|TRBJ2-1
CASSVGTSGPYNEQFF
TGTGCCAGCAGCGTAGGTACTAGCGGGCCCTACAATGAGCAGTTCTTC
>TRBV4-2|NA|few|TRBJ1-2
CASSQGLGPGNYGYTF
TGTGCCAGCAGCCAAGGGCTTGGGCCCGGAAACTATGGCTACACCTTC
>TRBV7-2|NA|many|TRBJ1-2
CASSSTGKYYGYTF
TGTGCCAGCAGCTCCACAGGGAAATACTATGGCTACACCTTC
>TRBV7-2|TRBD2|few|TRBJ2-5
CASTRLAEETQYF
TGTGCCAGCACCAGACTAGCGGAAGAGACCCAGTACTTC
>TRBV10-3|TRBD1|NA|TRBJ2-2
CAIRPRQGWSTGELFF
TGTGCCATCAGACCCCGACAGGGGTGGAGCACCGGGGAGCTGTTTTTT
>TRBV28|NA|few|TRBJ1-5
CASSLLGRSDQPQHF
TGTGCCAGCAGTTTATTAGGCAGGAGCGATCAGCCCCAGCATTTT
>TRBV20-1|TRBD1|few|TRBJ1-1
CSAVDPGTESTEAFF
TGCAGTGCTGTCGACCCCGGGACAGAGAGCACTGAAGCTTTCTTT
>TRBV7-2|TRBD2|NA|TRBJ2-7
CASRRRGLAGIEQYF
TGTGCCAGCAGGAGGAGGGGCCTAGCGGGGATCGAGCAGTACTTC
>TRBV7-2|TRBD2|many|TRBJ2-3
CASGLAGSTDTQYF
TGTGCCAGCGGCCTAGCGGGCAGCACAGATACGCAGTATTTT
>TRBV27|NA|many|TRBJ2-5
CASSWSRAGETQYF
TGTGCCAGCAGTTGGAGTAGGGCGGGAGAGACCCAGTACTTC
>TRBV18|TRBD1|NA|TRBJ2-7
CASSLRDREQYF
TGTGCCAGCTCACTCCGGGACAGGGAGCAGTACTTC
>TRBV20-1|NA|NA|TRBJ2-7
CSASRDSRGEQYF
TGCAGTGCTAGTAGGGATTCTAGGGGCGAGCAGTACTTC
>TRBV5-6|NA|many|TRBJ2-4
CASSLGSAKNIQYF
TGTGCCAGCAGCTTGGGGAGCGCCAAAAACATTCAGTACTTC
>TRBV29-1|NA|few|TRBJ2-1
CSVDGRTVHNEQFF
TGCAGCGTTGATGGGAGGACCGTCCACAATGAGCAGTTCTTC
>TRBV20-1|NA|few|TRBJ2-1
CSARVAVPRAPAGSDEQFF
TGCAGTGCTAGAGTTGCGGTACCCCGGGCCCCGGCAGGGTCTGATGAGCAGTTCTTC
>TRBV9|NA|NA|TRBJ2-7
CASSRGSGEQYF
TGTGCCAGCAGCAGGGGTTCGGGTGAGCAGTACTTC
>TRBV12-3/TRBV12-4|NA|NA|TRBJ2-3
CASSLKWWGGSTDTQYF
TGTGCCAGCAGTTTAAAGTGGTGGGGCGGGAGCACAGATACGCAGTATTTT
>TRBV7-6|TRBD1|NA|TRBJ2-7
CASSSGQGGVYEQYF
TGTGCCAGCAGCTCAGGACAGGGGGGCGTCTACGAGCAGTACTTC
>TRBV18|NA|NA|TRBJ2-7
CASSPNRLEVSHEQYF
TGTGCCAGCTCACCGAACAGACTAGAAGTCAGCCACGAGCAGTACTTC
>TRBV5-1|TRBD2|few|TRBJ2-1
CASRAGLANYNEQFF
TGCGCCAGCAGAGCGGGACTAGCCAACTACAATGAGCAGTTCTTC
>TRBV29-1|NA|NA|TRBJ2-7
CSVGQHYEQYF
TGCAGCGTTGGTCAACACTACGAGCAGTACTTC
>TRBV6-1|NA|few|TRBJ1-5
CASSGGLDQPQHF
TGTGCCAGCAGTGGAGGTTTGGATCAGCCCCAGCATTTT
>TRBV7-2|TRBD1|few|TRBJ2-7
CASSLRQGSEQYF
TGTGCCAGCAGCTTAAGACAGGGGTCCGAGCAGTACTTC
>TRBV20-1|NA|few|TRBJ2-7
CSARDGAGDPYEQYF
TGCAGTGCTAGAGATGGGGCAGGGGACCCCTACGAGCAGTACTTC
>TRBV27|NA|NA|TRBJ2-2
CASSFVGGQGTGELFF
TGTGCCAGCAGTTTTGTCGGGGGGCAGGGCACCGGGGAGCTGTTTTTT
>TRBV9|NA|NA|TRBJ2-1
CASSLSLGESYNEQFF
TGTGCCAGCAGCTTGAGTCTTGGCGAATCCTACAATGAGCAGTTCTTC
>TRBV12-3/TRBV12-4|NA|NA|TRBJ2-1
CASNSQGGPYNEQFF
TGTGCCAGCAACTCACAGGGAGGACCCTACAATGAGCAGTTCTTC
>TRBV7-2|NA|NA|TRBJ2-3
CASSRRGTTDTQYF
TGTGCCAGCAGCAGGAGAGGGACCACAGATACGCAGTATTTT